Reported below is one T cell receptor beta chain. TCRdb's table, derived via immunoSEQ multiplex PCR, lists solely in-frame clones and lacks some. This sample has a few hundred thousand clones, with approximately 97% found just once. This entry belongs to a study of shared clonotypes between healthy human individuals. Germline V gene data show CDR1 as SGDLS and CDR2 as YYNGEE. The CDR3 has 15 residues. Trimming pared 4 bases from V and 2 bases from J, leaving 16 bases between. This sequence was found in a woman between 25 and 40 years old in good health. The sample was naive CD4+ T cells sorted from blood. Subset given: CD45RA+ positively selected. This chain uses TRBV9 with TRBJ2-7; TRBD1 might be the D (5 bases). The CDR3: CASSPAGSWAYEQYF. CDR3 sequence (DNA): TGTGCCAGCAGCCCAGCAGGGTCCTGGGCCTACGAGCAGTACTTC.